Sequencing of this T cell receptor beta chain was carried out in a study of somatic mutations in cytotoxic T cells in rheumatoid arthritis. The protocol was immunoSEQ multiplex PCR, while the TCRdb copy is restricted to in-frame clones and leaves out a portion. The sample includes over 15,000 clones, over 65% of them seen just once. V was pared by 6 bases and J by 3 bases, with 15 bases between. CDR1 is MNHEY and CDR2 is SVGAGI in the germline V gene. The length of the CDR3 is 14 residues. This rearrangement joins TRBV6-5 to TRBJ2-7, with a tentative D call TRBD1 (6 bases). Material: CD8+ T cells sorted from blood. The source of this sequence is an adult with rheumatoid arthritis. The CDR3 is CASSSGQWGYEQYF. In DNA, the CDR3 is TGTGCCAGCAGCTCCGGACAGTGGGGCTACGAGCAGTACTTC.